The 14 T cell receptor beta chains given below trace back to one sample, sequenced in a study of cytomegalovirus exposure and HLA in healthy donors (dated by TCRdb to about 2017). Library preparation was by the immunoSEQ multiplex PCR assay. A mixture of 60 forward primers for TCR Vbeta segments and 13 reverse primers for TCR Jbeta segments was used in the multiplex PCR. This immuneACCESS table, as held by TCRdb, lists in-frame sequences with V and J called but not all clones. Of the missing ones, under half trace to an unresolved V gene in checked studies; the others have no known cause. The sample yields about 59,000 clones; 65% to 80% were counted once. Roughly 6.4% of the sample belongs to the ten largest clones. What was sequenced was PBMCs. The source is a man aged 25 to 40 in good health and CMV-seropositive.

V is TRBV7-9 and J is TRBJ1-2; 9 nucleotides align to TRBD1. CDR3 length equals 15 residues. CDR1 is SEHNR, CDR2 FQNEAQ, per germline (reference sequence). V was clipped by 5 bases and J by 2 bases; unmatched bases: 6. The CDR3 DNA reads TGTGCCAGCAGCCTCCAGGACAGGGGAAACTATGGCTACACCTTC. Protein product: CASSLQDRGNYGYTF.

The gene calls are TRBV6-1 and TRBJ1-1; D perhaps matches TRBD1 (5 bases). Germline CDR1 reads MNHNS; CDR2 reads SASEGT. V gave up 4 bases and J gave up 3 bases, with 12 bases separating them. CDR3 length: 14 amino acids. The CDR3 DNA sequence: TGTGCCAGCAGTGCGGACCGGGGGGACACTGAAGCTTTCTTT. Translation gives CASSADRGDTEAFF.

This clone appeared once. V and J are TRBV7-9 and TRBJ1-6, with 8 bases fitting TRBD1. The CDR3 sequence is 12 residues long. The germline gives CDR1 SEHNR, CDR2 FQNEAQ (reference sequence). V was pared by 5 bases and J by 9 bases, with 0 bases of the junction left unmatched. CDR3 loop: CASSGQGSPLHF. The CDR3 DNA reads as TGTGCCAGCAGCGGACAGGGTTCACCCCTCCACTTT.

DNA for the CDR3: TGTGCCAGCAGCCTAGACAGCCTCTATGGCTACACCTTC. Protein: CASSLDSLYGYTF. The genes are TRBV5-5 and TRBJ1-2; TRBD1 might be the D (5 bases). CDR1 and CDR2 (germline): SGHKS, YYEKEE (reference sequence). V was cut by 4 bases and J by 4 bases, with 11 bases left in between. This CDR3 contains 13 residues.

This clone was recorded a few times. The chain combines TRBV18 with TRBJ2-5, with D possibly being TRBD2 (6 bases). Trimming shortened V by 6 bases and J by 11 bases, and 22 bases separated the two germline ends. CDR3 length equals 14 residues. In germline, CDR1 is KGHSH, CDR2 LQKENI. The CDR3 loop is CASSLGLGLDEQYF. The CDR3 bases are TGTGCCAGCTCGCTGGGACTGGGCCTTGATGAGCAGTACTTC.

The chain recombines TRBV7-2 with TRBJ2-3, with 10 bases that match TRBD1. Trimming at V came to 2 bases and at J to 5 bases, leaving 4 bases not matched to a gene. The germline V gene encodes CDR1 SGHTA and CDR2 FQGNSA. CDR3 length: 15 residues. The CDR3 DNA reads as TGTGCCAGCAGCTTAACCGGACAGGGGGTAGATACGCAGTATTTT. Translated: CASSLTGQGVDTQYF.

The V call is TRBV19, the J call TRBJ2-7; 8 bases are shared with TRBD1. The CDR3 contains 15 residues. Germline trimming cut 5 bases from V and 2 bases from J; bases unmatched to any gene: 8. Germline CDR1 reads LNHDA; CDR2 reads SQIVND (reference sequence). The CDR3 sequence: CASSGTGGIPYEQYF. CDR3 nucleotides: TGTGCCAGTAGTGGCACAGGGGGGATTCCCTACGAGCAGTACTTC.

This clone showed up just once. This sequence joins TRBV6-5 and TRBJ1-5; no clear D. Germline CDR1 MNHEY, CDR2 SVGAGI. The CDR3 is made up of 14 amino acids. V was clipped by 4 bases and J by 3 bases, with 10 bases between them. The CDR3 sequence is CASSSILSNQPQHF. DNA of the CDR3: TGTGCCAGCAGTTCGATACTCTCCAATCAGCCCCAGCATTTT.

This chain uses TRBV5-1 with TRBJ1-2; 8 bases line up with TRBD1. Per the germline V gene, CDR1 is SGHRS and CDR2 is YFSETQ. The junction had 5 bases not matched to a gene; V was cut back by 2 bases and J by 2 bases. The CDR3 is 15 amino acids. The CDR3 loop reads CASSLARGPNYGYTF. The CDR3 DNA is TGCGCCAGCAGCTTAGCCAGGGGGCCGAACTATGGCTACACCTTC. Full variable domain (missing parts from reference TRBV5-1 and TRBJ1-2): KAGVTQTPRYLIKTRGQQVTLSCSPISGHRSVSWYQQTPGQGLQFLFEYFSETQRNKGNFPGRFSGRQFSNSRSEMNVSTLELGDSALYLCASSLARGPNYGYTFGSGTRLTVV.

This clone has more than one count but fewer than ten. The V gene is TRBV5-1, the J gene TRBJ2-7; TRBD1 matches at 9 bases. Germline CDR1 SGHRS, CDR2 YFSETQ. The V segment lost 0 bases and the J segment 4 bases; nucleotides outside the gene matches: 5. CDR3 length equals 15 residues. CDR3 DNA sequence: TGCGCCAGCAGCTTGGCCGGGACAGGGAAGTACGAGCAGTACTTC. Translation gives CASSLAGTGKYEQYF.

This clone has just one count. The V call is TRBV30, the J call TRBJ1-2; a weak D match, TRBD1 (5 bases). V shed 4 bases and J shed 8 bases, with 14 bases lying between them. Germline loops: CDR1 GTSNPN, CDR2 SVGIG (reference sequence). This CDR3 has 12 residues. CDR3 loop: CAWTIQGGGYTF. The CDR3 region has the DNA TGTGCCTGGACTATCCAGGGTGGCGGCTACACCTTC.

CDR3 sequence (DNA): TGTGCCAGCAGCCTCAAGACGGAGTTCTCTGGAAACACCATATATTTT. It codes for CASSLKTEFSGNTIYF. This chain connects TRBV7-2 to TRBJ1-3, with unresolved D. The CDR3 runs 16 residues. The V gene lost 5 bases and the J gene lost 0 bases, with 14 bases spanning the gap. Germline V lookup: CDR1 SGHTA, CDR2 FQGNSA.

DNA for the CDR3: TGTGCCAGCTCACGCCTCGAGGACAGGGGAAATCAGCCCCAGCATTTT. Protein product: CASSRLEDRGNQPQHF. J is TRBJ1-5 and V is TRBV18, with 9 bases matching TRBD1. Germline CDR1 and CDR2: KGHSH and LQKENI. The V and J ends lost 4 bases and 4 bases, in that order; junction bases with no gene match: 8. This CDR3 is built from 16 residues. Using reference TRBV18 and TRBJ1-5 for the parts outside the CDR3, the full variable domain is NAGVMQNPRHLVRRRGQEARLRCSPMKGHSHVYWYRQLPEEGLKFMVYLQKENIIDESGMPKERFSAEFPKEGPSILRIQQVVRGDSAAYFCASSRLEDRGNQPQHFGDGTRLSIL.

This clone came up a few times. The chain joins TRBV28 to TRBJ1-6; 9 nucleotides line up with TRBD1. The CDR3 loop spans 15 amino acids. Germline V lookup: CDR1 MDHEN, CDR2 SYDVKM. V lost 6 bases, J lost 7 bases, and 7 bases stayed unmatched. This chain's CDR3 is CASRPTGGGNSPLHF. The DNA of the CDR3 is TGTGCCAGCAGGCCAACAGGGGGCGGGAATTCACCCCTCCACTTT.